The clone carrying this T cell receptor beta chain was found a few times. Its antigen is as yet unknown. Replicate PCRs run on sorted subsets employed roughly 190 ng DNA, about 27,000 T cell genomes. This table comes from immunoSEQ multiplex PCR, and its TCRdb copy is limited to in-frame clones, with some not included. The table has over a million clones, about four fifths seen once. The CDR3 extends over 15 amino acids. V shed 5 bases and J shed 5 bases, with 16 bases lying between them. CDR1 SGHTA and CDR2 FQGNSA come from the germline V gene. This sample is drawn from a study of shared clonotypes between healthy human individuals. Healthy HIV-negative adults without recent acute infections or vaccinations served as donors. Broader study findings: Clonotype sharing among donors was expected to depend on sequencing depth.

The source of this sequence is a young man in good health. Some clones in this sample may be carry-over from other donors' samples. Sequences were obtained from memory CD4+ T cells from PBMCs. This sample's subset: CD45RA-negative fraction. This chain uses TRBV7-2 with TRBJ2-4; D possibly matches TRBD1 or TRBD2 (5 bases each). The CDR3 here is CASSLRRGNENIQYF. DNA of the CDR3: TGTGCCAGCAGCCTGCGTCGGGGCAACGAAAACATTCAGTACTTC.